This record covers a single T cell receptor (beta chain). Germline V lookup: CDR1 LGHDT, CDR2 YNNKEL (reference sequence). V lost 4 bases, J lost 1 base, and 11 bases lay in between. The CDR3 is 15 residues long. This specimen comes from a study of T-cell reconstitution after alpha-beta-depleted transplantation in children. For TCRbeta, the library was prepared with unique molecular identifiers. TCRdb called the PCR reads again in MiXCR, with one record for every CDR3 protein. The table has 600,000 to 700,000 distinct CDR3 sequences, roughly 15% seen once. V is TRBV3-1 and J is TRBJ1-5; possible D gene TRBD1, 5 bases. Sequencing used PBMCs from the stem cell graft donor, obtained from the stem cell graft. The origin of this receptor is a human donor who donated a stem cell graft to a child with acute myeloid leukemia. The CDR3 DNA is TGTGCCAGCAGCCTGGGGACTTTGAGCAATCAGCCCCAGCATTTT. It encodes CASSLGTLSNQPQHF.